These 2 T cell receptor beta chains came from one sample sequenced in a study of blood T cell repertoires in COVID-19. Profiling relied on immunoSEQ multiplex PCR, and the TCRdb table lists in-frame clones only, not all of them. Of around 270,000 clones detected, approximately 90% appear once; the ten largest clones hold about 5%. The material sequenced was peripheral blood. The receptor source for this set is a man in his forties with acute or convalescent COVID-19.

V gene TRBV2 combines with J gene TRBJ1-4, with D possibly matching TRBD1 (5 bases). V gave up 8 bases and J gave up 2 bases, with 12 bases separating them. The CDR3 spans 14 residues. The germline V gene encodes CDR1 SNHLY and CDR2 FYNNEI. The CDR3 loop reads CASFRGSTNEKLFF. The DNA for the CDR3 is TGTGCCAGCTTTAGGGGATCTACTAATGAAAAACTGTTTTTT.

The chain is built from TRBV7-9 and TRBJ2-1; D ambiguous. The CDR3 spans 14 residues. The V end lost 1 base, the J end lost 3 bases, and 7 bases lay between the germline ends. Looked up from germline, CDR1 is SEHNR and CDR2 is FQNEAQ (reference sequence). The CDR3 nucleotides read TGTGCCAGCAGCTTAGGCTTCAGCTACAATGAGCAGTTCTTC. This sequence encodes CASSLGFSYNEQFF.